Shown below are 6 T cell receptor beta chains from a single sample sequenced in a study of cytomegalovirus exposure and HLA in healthy donors. Sequencing was performed with immunoSEQ multiplex PCR; in TCRdb, only in-frame clones are kept and a portion is missing. The table records 140,000 to 150,000 clones, about 94% of them present only once. Sequenced material: PBMCs. Receptor source: a man aged 18 to 30 in good health and CMV-seropositive.

This clone occurred once. The genes are TRBV5-1 and TRBJ2-3, with 7 bases lining up with TRBD2. The trim removed 6 bases at V and 2 bases at J, leaving 12 bases unmatched. Germline V gene sequence: CDR1 SGHRS, CDR2 YFSETQ. CDR3 length equals 16 residues. As DNA, the CDR3 is TGCGCCAGCACCTCAGGGCTAGCGGATCTCACAGATACGCAGTATTTT. The encoded protein is CASTSGLADLTDTQYF.

The V call is TRBV5-1, the J call TRBJ2-7; 7 bases match TRBD2. There are 13 residues in the CDR3. Germline assignment: CDR1 SGHRS and CDR2 YFSETQ. V was clipped by 3 bases and J by 6 bases; unmatched bases: 6. CDR3 in DNA: TGCGCCAGCAGCTCCGTTGGGACTACCGAGCAGTACTTC. This gives the protein CASSSVGTTEQYF.

This chain uses TRBV7-9 with TRBJ2-7; D call uncertain. Trimming left V 3 bases short and J 3 bases short, with 9 bases between. Germline loops: CDR1 SEHNR, CDR2 FQNEAQ (reference sequence). This CDR3 is built from 13 residues. CDR3 coding DNA: TGTGCCAGCAGCTTTGCCGGGTACTACGAGCAGTACTTC. As protein: CASSFAGYYEQYF.

The chain carries TRBV5-5 and TRBJ1-2; D not certain. Germline V gene data show CDR1 as SGHKS and CDR2 as YYEKEE (reference sequence). V was clipped by 4 bases and J by 1 base, with 20 bases between them. The CDR3 covers 17 residues. The CDR3 DNA reads as TGTGCCAGCAGCGCCCGACGGACGGGAGGATTTAACTATGGCTACACCTTC. Its protein product is CASSARRTGGFNYGYTF.

J is TRBJ2-1 and V is TRBV9, with TRBD1 identical over 9 bases. Germline-derived CDR1 and CDR2 are SGDLS and YYNGEE. This CDR3 spans 15 amino acids. Trimming removed 6 bases from V and 3 bases from J; junction bases left unmatched: 7. The CDR3 sequence is CASTPGTGYYNEQFF. In DNA, the CDR3 is TGTGCCAGCACCCCCGGGACAGGGTACTACAATGAGCAGTTCTTC.

This chain connects TRBV28 to TRBJ2-7; the D is unclear. This CDR3 comprises 16 residues. Trimming cost V 3 bases and J 0 bases, with 15 bases left between them. CDR1 MDHEN and CDR2 SYDVKM come from the germline V gene. The CDR3 spells CASSFPPNRNSYEQYF. CDR3 sequence (DNA): TGTGCCAGCAGTTTTCCCCCTAACAGAAACTCCTACGAGCAGTACTTC.